This TCR beta chain was profiled in a study of T cells after posttransplantation cyclophosphamide. Study-wide results and caveats: Later post-transplant blood repertoires were often dominated by donor CD8+ memory clones. Recipient CMV seropositivity and CMV reactivation strongly tracked TRB clonality. TRB overlap between skin or GI tissue T cells and blood was limited.

Generated by immunoSEQ multiplex PCR, the TCRdb table keeps only in-frame clones and is missing some. The repertoire has thousands of clones, approximately 80% of them found once; the top ten carry approximately 15%. In regard to this clone: Antigen unknown. Other DNA sequences of this sample code for an identical CDR3.

Cyclophosphamide on days +3 and +4 followed busulfan-fludarabine conditioning and a marrow graft. With 5 bases removed from V and 7 bases from J, the gap between germline ends came to 16 bases. The length of the CDR3 is 15 residues. Germline CDR1 is SGHRS and CDR2 is YFSETQ. This sample comprised CD4+ T cells sorted from blood, obtained 1,000 to 1,200 days after allogeneic stem cell transplant with posttransplant cyclophosphamide. This receptor was obtained from a female patient in her thirties or forties who received an allogeneic stem cell transplant from a related donor, was CMV-positive, and had no GVHD. The graft donor may have contributed some T cells. V gene TRBV5-1 combines with J gene TRBJ1-6; D call uncertain. CDR3 nucleotide sequence: TGCGCCAGCAGGTCGGGTCAAATTGAAAATTCACCCCTCCACTTT. Translating it yields CASRSGQIENSPLHF. Full variable domain (rest looked up from reference TRBV5-1 and TRBJ1-6): KAGVTQTPRYLIKTRGQQVTLSCSPISGHRSVSWYQQTPGQGLQFLFEYFSETQRNKGNFPGRFSGRQFSNSRSEMNVSTLELGDSALYLCASRSGQIENSPLHFGNGTRLTVT.